This TCR beta chain was recorded in a study of T cell repertoires in cytomegalovirus infection. Study context: Based on public TCR beta signatures, there were indications of CMV infection and of a matching HLA type. Study results and limitations: Summed frequency of shared TCR beta families picked out CMV carriers who also had the relevant HLA. The response measured ex vivo was dominated by TCR beta clonotypes (HLA-C-restricted and CMV-specific).

TCRdb processed the reads anew with MiXCR; each CDR3 protein has one entry. The sample holds roughly 500,000 distinct CDR3 sequences, approximately 15% seen once. Germline assignment: CDR1 MNHEY and CDR2 SMNVEV (reference sequence). Trimming pared 8 bases from V and 4 bases from J, leaving 9 bases between. The CDR3 length is 12 residues. Worth noting for this clonotype: What it recognizes is unknown.

The genes are TRBV27 and TRBJ2-1; D remains unclear. This sequence was found in a human donor in good health (CMV status not recorded). Some clones in this sample may be carry-over from other donors' samples. Specimen: CD8+ T cells from PBMCs. The CDR3: CASAAEYNEQFF. In DNA form, the CDR3 reads TGTGCCAGCGCAGCAGAGTACAATGAGCAGTTCTTC.